The clone carrying this TCR beta chain appeared a single time. Its matching antigen is unknown. The sample belongs to a study of T cell repertoires in cytomegalovirus infection. Study as a whole: Indications came from public TCR beta signatures; they pointed to CMV infection and to a matching HLA type.

TCRdb fed the reads into MiXCR, producing one record per CDR3 protein. The table records a few hundred thousand distinct CDR3 sequences, about 25% of them present only once. With V trimmed by 10 bases and J by 0 bases, 7 bases remained unmatched. This CDR3 has 15 residues. Study-wide results and limits: Of the TCR beta families, the public ones yielded a cumulative frequency that identified carriers of CMV plus the relevant HLA. HLA-C-restricted TCR beta clonotypes specific for CMV led the ex vivo response.

This receptor was taken from a human donor in good health (CMV status not recorded). Some clones in this sample may be carry-over from other donors' samples. Source material: PBMCs. V is TRBV12-3 or TRBV12-4 and J is TRBJ2-1; 9 bases line up with TRBD1. CDR3 protein: CATTETGGSYNEQFF. Written as DNA, the CDR3 is TGTGCCACTACTGAGACAGGGGGCTCCTACAATGAGCAGTTCTTC.